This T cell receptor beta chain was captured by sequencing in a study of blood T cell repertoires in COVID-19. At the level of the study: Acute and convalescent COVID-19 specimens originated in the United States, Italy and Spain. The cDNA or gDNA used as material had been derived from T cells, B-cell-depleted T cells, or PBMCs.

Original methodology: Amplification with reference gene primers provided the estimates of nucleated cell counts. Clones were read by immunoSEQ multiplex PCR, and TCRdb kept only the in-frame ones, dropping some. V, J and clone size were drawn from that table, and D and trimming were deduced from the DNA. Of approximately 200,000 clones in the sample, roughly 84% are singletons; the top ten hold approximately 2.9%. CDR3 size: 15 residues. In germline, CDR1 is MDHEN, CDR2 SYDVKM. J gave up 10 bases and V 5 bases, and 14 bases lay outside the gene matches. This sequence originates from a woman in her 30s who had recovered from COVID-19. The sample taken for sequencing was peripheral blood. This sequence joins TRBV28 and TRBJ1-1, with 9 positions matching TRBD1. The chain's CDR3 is CASSQTGTGRKGAFF. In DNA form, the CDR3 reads TGTGCCAGCAGTCAAACCGGGACAGGGCGGAAGGGAGCTTTCTTT.